This paragraph covers one TCR beta chain sequence. The sample is drawn from a study of PD-L1 blockade in urothelial cancer. Study context: About nine tenths of the roughly 29 patients were men with bladder-origin urothelial cancer.

The CDR3 is made up of 16 amino acids. Per the germline V gene, CDR1 is LGHNA and CDR2 is YNFKEQ. The V and J ends lost 4 bases and 3 bases, in that order; junction bases with no gene match: 7. Sample numbers ranged from 1 to 8 per patient, encompassing pretreatment and on-treatment collections. Assay used: immunoSEQ multiplex PCR; TCRdb lists only in-frame clones, some missing. The data hold 35,000 to 50,000 clones, with approximately 77% observed a single time. This specimen consisted of PBMCs, obtained around atezolizumab (anti-PD-L1) treatment. V is TRBV4-2 and J is TRBJ2-2, with TRBD2 matching over 8 bases. The receptor was isolated from a man in his 70s with urothelial cancer. This CDR3 is CASSREAGGDTGELFF. In nucleotides, the CDR3 is TGTGCCAGCAGCCGAGAGGCGGGAGGCGACACCGGGGAGCTGTTTTTT.